This paragraph reports one T cell receptor beta chain. Original methodology: Reference gene primer amplification yielded estimated nucleated cell counts. TCRdb's copy holds only in-frame clones and misses some; the assay was immunoSEQ multiplex PCR. V and J calls and clone size are as listed in that table; D and trimming were resolved from the DNA. There are about 260,000 clones in the sample; 85% to 90% occur only once, and roughly 3.7% lies in the top ten. This entry is derived from a study of blood T cell repertoires in COVID-19. Turning to the study itself: The origin of the acute and convalescent COVID-19 samples was the United States, Italy and Spain. Sample material is recorded as cDNA or gDNA derived from T cells, B-cell-depleted T cells, or PBMCs.

This clonotype was sampled from a woman aged 40-49 years with acute or convalescent COVID-19. Sequencing input: peripheral blood.

CDR3: CASSPGTSGGEADTQYF. The CDR3 DNA reads as TGTGCCAGCAGCCCGGGGACTAGCGGGGGGGAGGCAGATACGCAGTATTTT. This chain connects TRBV5-4 to TRBJ2-3; TRBD2 aligns across 16 bases. V was pared by 4 bases and J by 4 bases, with 6 bases of the junction left unmatched. Germline V gene data show CDR1 as SGHNT and CDR2 as YYREEE (reference sequence). There are 17 residues in the CDR3.